The source of this T cell receptor beta chain is a study of T-cell reconstitution after alpha-beta-depleted transplantation in children (dated by TCRdb to 2015 to 2016). With regard to the full study: Using TCR repertoire profiling, the study quantitatively followed how T-cell immune reconstitution unfolded in children after TCRalphabeta/CD19-depleted allogeneic hematopoietic cell transplantation.

The sample's treatment or condition, from its label and the paper: allogeneic hematopoietic cell transplantation with graft depleted of TCRalphabeta T cells and CD19 B cells. TCRalphabeta/CD19-depleted allogeneic hematopoietic cell grafts were given to the transplant recipients, all of whom were children. The CDR3, cysteine through phenylalanine, is 16 amino acids long. This entry keeps only the CDR3 DNA: 48 bases, framed from base 1. V was cut back by 6 bases and J by 0 bases, leaving a gap of 15 bases between them. Study-wide findings and limitations: Apparently early alphabetaT-cell count recovery about two months after transplant reportedly relied on only several hundred rapidly expanded clones derived from non-depleted graft cells. Hyperexpanded clone frequencies declined over subsequent months; after one year, T-cell counts and TCRbeta diversity were mostly attributed to newly produced T cells. The high TCRbeta diversity at day 60 in some patients was ascribed to recipient T cells and intrathymic progenitors that had survived conditioning.

This clonotype was seen many times. Its antigen has not been determined. No much larger clone exists at a distance of one base, and base qualities are not known. Receptor amplification or capture employed PCR. The sequencing machine was an Illumina HiSeq 2500. TCR libraries were prepared with molecular barcoding, using unique molecular identifiers to normalize TCRbeta repertoire quantification. TCRdb passed the public sequencing reads through fastp at Q25 and MiXCR, retaining productive beta sequences. Here each entry gathers all rows of one CDR3 protein and keeps the most common genes and DNA. The sample table shows around 200,000 distinct CDR3 sequences, and around 7.7% are seen once. Clones ranked in the top ten supply 35% to 45% of the sample.

This chain is built from TRBV12-3 or TRBV12-4 and TRBJ2-4; matching of 5 bases hints at TRBD1 as the D gene. The material sequenced was PBMCs, mostly from graft donor cells, taken 360 days after TCRalphabeta/CD19-depleted stem cell transplant. The receptor comes from a male patient aged 2 to 10 who had a stem cell transplant for acute myeloid leukemia, so the T cells may come from the graft donor. Read as DNA, the sequence is TGTGCCAGCAGGCGGACACCTGATATAGCCAAAAACATTCAGTACTTC. Its translation reads: CASRRTPDIAKNIQYF.